This note documents a single T cell receptor (beta chain) sequence. Its target is not known. This sample stems from a study of cytomegalovirus exposure and HLA in healthy donors. The PCR made use of 60 Vbeta and 13 Jbeta primers. Using immunoSEQ multiplex PCR, the repertoire was profiled, and TCRdb retains in-frame clones only, with some absent. The table includes 170,000 or so clones, roughly four fifths detected once. Points from the study as a whole: Most TCR sequences proved rare, with some public TCRs found in many donors.

There are 14 residues in the CDR3. From germline, CDR1 is SGHRS and CDR2 YFSETQ. Losses at the gene ends were 2 bases for V and 3 bases for J; bases not matched to a gene: 4. This TCR derives from a woman between 45 and 65 years old in good health and CMV-seronegative. Sequenced material: PBMCs. The chain uses TRBV5-1 and TRBJ2-7; 8 bases align to TRBD1. Here the CDR3 DNA reads TGCGCCAGCAGCTTCCTGGACAGGGACTACGAGCAGTACTTC. This codes for CASSFLDRDYEQYF.